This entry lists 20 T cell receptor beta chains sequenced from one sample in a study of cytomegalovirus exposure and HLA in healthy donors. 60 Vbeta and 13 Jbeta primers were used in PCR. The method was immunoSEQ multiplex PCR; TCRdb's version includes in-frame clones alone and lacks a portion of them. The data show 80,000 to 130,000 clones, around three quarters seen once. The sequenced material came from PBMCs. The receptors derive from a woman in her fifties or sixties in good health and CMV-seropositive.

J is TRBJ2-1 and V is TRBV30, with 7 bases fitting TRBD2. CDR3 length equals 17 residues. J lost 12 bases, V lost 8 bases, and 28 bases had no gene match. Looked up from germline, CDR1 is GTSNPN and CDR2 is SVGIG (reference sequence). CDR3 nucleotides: TGTGCCCCCCCCCACGAGCGGGGCGATGATACAATTGGGGGGCAGTTCTTC. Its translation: CAPPHERGDDTIGGQFF.

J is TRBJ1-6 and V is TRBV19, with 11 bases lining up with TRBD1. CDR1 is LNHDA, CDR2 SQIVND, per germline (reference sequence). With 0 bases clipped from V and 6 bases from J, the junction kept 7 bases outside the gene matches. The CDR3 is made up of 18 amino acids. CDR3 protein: CASSIDLTGQGGNSPLHF. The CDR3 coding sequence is TGTGCCAGTAGTATAGACCTTACGGGACAGGGGGGTAATTCACCCCTCCACTTT.

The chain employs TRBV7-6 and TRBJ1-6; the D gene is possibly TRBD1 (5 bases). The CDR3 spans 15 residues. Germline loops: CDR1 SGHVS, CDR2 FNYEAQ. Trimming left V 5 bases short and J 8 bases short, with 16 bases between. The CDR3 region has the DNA TGTGCCAGCAGCCTCGGAAGGGGCCGGGATTCACCCCTCCACTTT. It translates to CASSLGRGRDSPLHF.

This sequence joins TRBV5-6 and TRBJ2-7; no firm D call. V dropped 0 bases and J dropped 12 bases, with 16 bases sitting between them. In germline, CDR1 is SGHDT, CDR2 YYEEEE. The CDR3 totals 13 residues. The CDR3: CASSLDGRERRYF. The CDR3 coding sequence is TGTGCCAGCAGCTTGGACGGCCGCGAGAGGCGGTACTTC.

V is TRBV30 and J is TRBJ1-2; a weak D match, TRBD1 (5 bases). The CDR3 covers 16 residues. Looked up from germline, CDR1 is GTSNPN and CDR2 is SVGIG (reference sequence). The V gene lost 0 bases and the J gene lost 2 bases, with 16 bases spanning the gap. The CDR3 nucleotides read TGTGCCTGGAGTGTACTGGGGGGATCCCAAAACTATGGCTACACCTTC. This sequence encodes CAWSVLGGSQNYGYTF. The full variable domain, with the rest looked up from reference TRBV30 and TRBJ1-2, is SQTIHQWPATLVQPVGSPLSLECTVEGTSNPNLYWYRQAAGRGLQLLFYSVGIGQISSEVPQNLSASRPQDRQFILSSKKLLLSDSGFYLCAWSVLGGSQNYGYTFGSGTRLTVV.

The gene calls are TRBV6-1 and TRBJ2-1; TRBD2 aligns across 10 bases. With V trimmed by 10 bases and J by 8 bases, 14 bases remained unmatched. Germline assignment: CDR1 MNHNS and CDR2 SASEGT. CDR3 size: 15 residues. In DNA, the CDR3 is TGTGCCACTCAAACTAGCGGGATTTCTTCGGATGAGCAGTTCTTC. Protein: CATQTSGISSDEQFF.

CDR3 sequence: CSVERGLAGTPGAKNIQYF. As DNA, the CDR3 is TGCAGCGTTGAAAGAGGACTAGCGGGGACGCCGGGGGCCAAAAACATTCAGTACTTC. The V gene is TRBV29-1, the J gene TRBJ2-4; 12 bases align to TRBD2. Looked up from germline, CDR1 is SQVTM and CDR2 is ANQGSEA. Trimming cost V 2 bases and J 1 base; bases outside gene matches: 12. The CDR3 has 19 residues.

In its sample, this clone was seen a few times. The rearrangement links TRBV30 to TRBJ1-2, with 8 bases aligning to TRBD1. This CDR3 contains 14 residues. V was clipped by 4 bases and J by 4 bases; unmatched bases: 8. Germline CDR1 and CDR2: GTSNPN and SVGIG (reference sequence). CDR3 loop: CAWTQPGGRYGYTF. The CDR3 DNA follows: TGTGCCTGGACCCAGCCAGGGGGCCGCTATGGCTACACCTTC.

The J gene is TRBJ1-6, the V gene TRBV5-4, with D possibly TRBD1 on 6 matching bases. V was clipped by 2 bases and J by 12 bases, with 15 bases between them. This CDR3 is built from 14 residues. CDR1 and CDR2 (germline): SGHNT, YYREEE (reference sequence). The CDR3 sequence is CASSLQGTSVPLHF. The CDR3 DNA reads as TGTGCCAGCAGCTTACAAGGGACATCGGTACCCCTCCACTTT. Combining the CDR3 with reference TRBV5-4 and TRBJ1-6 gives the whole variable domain ETGVTQSPTHLIKTRGQQVTLRCSSQSGHNTVSWYQQALGQGPQFIFQYYREEENGRGNFPPRFSGLQFPNYSSELNVNALELDDSALYLCASSLQGTSVPLHFGNGTRLTVT.

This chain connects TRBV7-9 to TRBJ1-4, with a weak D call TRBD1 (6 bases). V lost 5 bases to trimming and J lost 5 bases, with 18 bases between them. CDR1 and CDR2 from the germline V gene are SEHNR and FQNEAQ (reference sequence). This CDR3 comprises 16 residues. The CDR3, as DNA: TGTGCCAGCAGCCCAGCGTCCGGACAGAGGAATGAAAAACTGTTTTTT. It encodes CASSPASGQRNEKLFF.

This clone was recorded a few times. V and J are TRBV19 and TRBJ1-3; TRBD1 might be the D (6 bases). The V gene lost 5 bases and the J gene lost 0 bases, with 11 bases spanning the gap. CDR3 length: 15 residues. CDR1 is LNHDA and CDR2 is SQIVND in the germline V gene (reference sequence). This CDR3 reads CASSLGASSGNTIYF. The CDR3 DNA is TGTGCCAGTAGTTTGGGGGCCAGCTCTGGAAACACCATATATTTT.

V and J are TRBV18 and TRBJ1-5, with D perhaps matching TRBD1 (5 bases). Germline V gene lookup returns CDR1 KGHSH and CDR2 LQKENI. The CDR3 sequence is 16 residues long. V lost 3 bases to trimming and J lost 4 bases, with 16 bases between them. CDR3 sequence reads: CASSPSAVGGNQPQHF. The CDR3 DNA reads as TGTGCCAGCTCACCTTCCGCCGTCGGGGGTAATCAGCCCCAGCATTTT.

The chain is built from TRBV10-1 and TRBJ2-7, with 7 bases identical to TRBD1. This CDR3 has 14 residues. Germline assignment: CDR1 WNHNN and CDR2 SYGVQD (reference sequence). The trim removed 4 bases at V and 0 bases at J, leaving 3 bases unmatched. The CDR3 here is CASSARDSSYEQYF. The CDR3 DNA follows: TGCGCCAGCAGTGCCCGGGACAGCTCCTACGAGCAGTACTTC.

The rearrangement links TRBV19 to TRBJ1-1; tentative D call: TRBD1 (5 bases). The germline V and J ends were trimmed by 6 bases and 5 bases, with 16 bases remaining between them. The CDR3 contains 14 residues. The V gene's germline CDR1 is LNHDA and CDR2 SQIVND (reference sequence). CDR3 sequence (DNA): TGTGCCAGTAGAGTAGGGAAGGGGACTACTGAAGCTTTCTTT. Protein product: CASRVGKGTTEAFF.

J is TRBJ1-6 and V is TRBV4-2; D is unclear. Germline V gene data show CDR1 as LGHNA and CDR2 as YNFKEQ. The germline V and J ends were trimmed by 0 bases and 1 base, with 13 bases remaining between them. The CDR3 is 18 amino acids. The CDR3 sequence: CASSQEEVVRSYNSPLHF. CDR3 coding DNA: TGTGCCAGCAGCCAAGAAGAGGTGGTGCGATCCTATAATTCACCCCTCCACTTT.

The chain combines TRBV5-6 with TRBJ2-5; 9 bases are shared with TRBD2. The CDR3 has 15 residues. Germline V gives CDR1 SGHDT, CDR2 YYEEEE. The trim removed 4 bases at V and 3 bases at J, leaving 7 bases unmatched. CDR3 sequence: CASSPVAGAEETQYF. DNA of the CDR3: TGTGCCAGCAGCCCGGTAGCGGGAGCGGAAGAGACCCAGTACTTC.

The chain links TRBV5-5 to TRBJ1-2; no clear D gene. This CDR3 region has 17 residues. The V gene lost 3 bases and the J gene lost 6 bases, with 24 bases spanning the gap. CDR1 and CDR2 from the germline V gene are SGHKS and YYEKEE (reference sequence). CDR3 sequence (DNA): TGTGCCAGCAGCTCCCCGGGGAGCCCTTCATTATCCAATGGCTACACCTTC. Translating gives CASSSPGSPSLSNGYTF.

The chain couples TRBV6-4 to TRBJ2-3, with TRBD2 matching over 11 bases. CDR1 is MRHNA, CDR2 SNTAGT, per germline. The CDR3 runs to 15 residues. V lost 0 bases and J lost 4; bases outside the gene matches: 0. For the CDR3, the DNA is TGTGCCAGCAGTGACTCTAGCGGGGGGGCAGATACGCAGTATTTT. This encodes CASSDSSGGADTQYF.

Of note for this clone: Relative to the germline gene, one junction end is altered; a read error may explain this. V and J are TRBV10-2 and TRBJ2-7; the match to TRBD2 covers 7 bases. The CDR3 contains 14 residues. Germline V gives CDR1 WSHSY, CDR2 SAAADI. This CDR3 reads CASSGLEGYYGQYF. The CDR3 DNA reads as TGCGCCAGCAGCGGACTAGAAGGGTACTACGGGCAGTACTTC.

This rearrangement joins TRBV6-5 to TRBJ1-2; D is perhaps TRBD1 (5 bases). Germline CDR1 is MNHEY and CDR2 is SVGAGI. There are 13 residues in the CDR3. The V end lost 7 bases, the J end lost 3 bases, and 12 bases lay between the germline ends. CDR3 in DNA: TGTGCCAGCACCTTGGGGGGTGACTATGGCTACACCTTC. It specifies CASTLGGDYGYTF.